This T cell receptor beta chain was captured in a study of T cell responses to AZD1222 COVID-19 vaccine. General study results and limits: Recipients of AZD1222 seropositive at baseline numbered only 6 or 7. Repertoire collection took place solely once the T cell response had peaked. Clonal diversity was possibly underestimated, and white British individuals and females predominated among donors.

The ends were cut back, 4 bases at V and 4 bases at J, with 11 bases in the middle. CDR1 is SEHNR, CDR2 FQNEAQ, per germline (reference sequence). The CDR3 totals 14 residues. As concerns this clone: The antigen is undetermined.

Analysis merged second doses at about 4 or about 12 weeks. The data were produced by immunoSEQ multiplex PCR, yet TCRdb's version contains in-frame clones alone and is incomplete. The sample yields about 85,000 clones, approximately 90% seen once. This material consisted of peripheral blood, taken 28 days after the second AZD1222 dose. The clonotype originates from an adult who received the AZD1222 COVID-19 vaccine. The chain links TRBV7-9 to TRBJ2-1; D is unresolved. The DNA for the CDR3 is TGTGCCAGCAGCTCCTGGCTGGGGTACAATGAGCAGTTCTTC. This encodes CASSSWLGYNEQFF.